This T cell receptor beta chain is from a study of beta chain features in type 1 diabetes. Findings of the study overall: Type 1 diabetes patients had TCRB CDR3s that were shorter (moderately but significantly so) in all four CD4+ subsets. The naive, central memory and Treg TCRB repertoires showed an apparent similarity that was greater among patients than among healthy donors. Here, the possible influence of HLA type (on TCRB rearrangement) remained unresolved. Sequencing of cDNA might inflate the share of cells that strongly express TCR.

The CDR3 has 13 residues. Germline loops: CDR1 LGHNA, CDR2 YSLEER. Trimming removed 3 bases from V and 1 base from J, with 6 bases in between. The authors reverse transcribed all of the isolated RNA, so sequencing captured expressed TCRB transcripts. The repertoire was sequenced with immunoSEQ multiplex PCR; TCRdb's copy has only in-frame clones and lacks some. The sample has about 15,000 clones; roughly three quarters are singletons. This clone has just a few counts. What it recognizes is unknown. What was sequenced was stem cell memory CD4+ T cells from blood. This receptor was obtained from a woman in her late teens or twenties with type 1 diabetes. V gene TRBV4-3 combines with J gene TRBJ1-2; the D is unclear. Here the CDR3 reads CASSQRVNYGYTF. The CDR3 nucleotides are TGCGCCAGCAGCCAGCGAGTTAACTATGGCTACACCTTC.